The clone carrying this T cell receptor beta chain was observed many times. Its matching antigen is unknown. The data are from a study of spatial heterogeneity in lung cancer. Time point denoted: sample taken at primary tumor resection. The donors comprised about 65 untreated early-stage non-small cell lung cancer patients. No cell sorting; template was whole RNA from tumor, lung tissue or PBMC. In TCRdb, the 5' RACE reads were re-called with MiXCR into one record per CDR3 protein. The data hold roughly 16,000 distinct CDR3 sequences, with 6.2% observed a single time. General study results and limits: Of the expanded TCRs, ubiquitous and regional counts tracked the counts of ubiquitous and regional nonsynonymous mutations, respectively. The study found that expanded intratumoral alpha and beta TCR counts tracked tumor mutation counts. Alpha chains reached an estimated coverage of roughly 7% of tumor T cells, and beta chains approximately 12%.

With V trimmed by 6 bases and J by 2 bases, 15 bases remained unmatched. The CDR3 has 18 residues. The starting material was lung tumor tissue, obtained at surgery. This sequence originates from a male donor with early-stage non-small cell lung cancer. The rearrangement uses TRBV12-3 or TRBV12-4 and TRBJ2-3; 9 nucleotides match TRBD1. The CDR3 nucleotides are TGTGCCAGCAGGCCGGGACAGGGTGTCCGGGGGTTCACAGATACGCAGTATTTT. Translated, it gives CASRPGQGVRGFTDTQYF.